The 4 T cell receptor beta chains presented below share a single source sample, sequenced in a study. Cells sorted as Tregs were CD4+, CD25+ and CD127-/low. TCRdb called the 5' RACE reads again in MiXCR, with one record for every CDR3 protein. This table holds fewer than 65,000 distinct CDR3 sequences, around 20% found once. The sequencing input was tumor-infiltrating Tregs sorted from the breast tumor. Receptor source: a female donor with breast cancer.

Concerning this clonotype itself: A read error may be the cause here, since a much bigger clone is one base away. The V and J genes are TRBV6-6 and TRBJ1-4; TRBD1 aligns across 7 bases. Germline V CDR1 and CDR2: MNHNY, SVGAGI (reference sequence). The CDR3 covers 14 residues. Trimming cost V 5 bases and J 3 bases; bases outside gene matches: 3. The CDR3 sequence: CASSGTVANEKLFF. The CDR3 DNA is TGTGCCAGCAGTGGGACAGTCGCTAATGAAAAACTGTTTTTT.

In this sample, this clonotype turned up a few times. V usage is TRBV4-1 and J usage is TRBJ1-5; the D is unclear. CDR3 length: 16 residues. From germline, CDR1 is MGHRA and CDR2 YSYEKL. The V gene lost 0 bases and the J gene lost 5 bases, with 14 bases spanning the gap. CDR3 sequence (DNA): TGCGCCAGCAGCCAAGATCAACTTGGGGAGTATCAGCCCCAGCATTTT. It specifies CASSQDQLGEYQPQHF.

This clonotype was seen many times. The CDR3: CSVIQGPNQPQHF. In DNA, the CDR3 is TGCAGCGTAATACAGGGACCCAATCAGCCCCAGCATTTT. The rearrangement joins TRBV29-1 to TRBJ1-5, with a possible D match to TRBD1 (6 bases). The germline V gene has CDR1 SQVTM and CDR2 ANQGSEA. Trimming left V 6 bases short and J 3 bases short, with 12 bases between. The CDR3 is 13 amino acids. The full variable domain, rest sourced from reference TRBV29-1 and TRBJ1-5, is SAVISQKPSRDICQRGTSLTIQCQVDSQVTMMFWYRQQPGQSLTLIATANQGSEATYESGFVIDKFPISRPNLTFSTLTVSNMSPEDSSIYLCSVIQGPNQPQHFGDGTRLSIL.

The V call is TRBV7-9, the J call TRBJ1-2; a weak D match, TRBD1 (5 bases). Germline lookup yields CDR1 SEHNR and CDR2 FQNEAQ (reference sequence). Trimming cost V 5 bases and J 4 bases, with 23 bases left between them. The CDR3 runs 17 residues. CDR3: CASSQDKGSLGPYGYTF. Here the CDR3 DNA reads TGTGCCAGCAGCCAGGATAAGGGGAGCCTCGGCCCCTATGGCTACACCTTC. Together with reference TRBV7-9 and TRBJ1-2, the CDR3 gives the full variable domain: DTGVSQNPRHKITKRGQNVTFRCDPISEHNRLYWYRQTLGQGPEFLTYFQNEAQLEKSRLLSDRFSAERPKGSFSTLEIQRTEQGDSAMYLCASSQDKGSLGPYGYTFGSGTRLTVV.